These 4 T cell receptor beta chains originate from one sample sequenced in a study of T-cell reconstitution after alpha-beta-depleted transplantation in children. Construction of the TCRbeta library involved unique molecular identifiers. TCRdb independently ran MiXCR on the PCR reads; one entry per CDR3 protein. The sample carries hundreds of thousands of distinct CDR3 sequences, around 12% recorded once. Material: PBMCs, obtained before TCRalphabeta/CD19-depleted stem cell transplant. Source of these receptors: a girl aged 2 to 9 with congenital amegakaryocytic thrombocytopenia, due to receive a stem cell transplant.

This clonotype showed up many times. The chain employs TRBV29-1 and TRBJ2-3; TRBD2 agrees at 9 bases. CDR3 length equals 15 residues. Germline V gene sequence: CDR1 SQVTM, CDR2 ANQGSEA. Trimming cost V 1 base and J 1 base; bases outside gene matches: 3. CDR3 in amino acids: CSVEGLAGGTDTQYF. CDR3 in DNA: TGCAGCGTTGAAGGGTTAGCGGGAGGCACAGATACGCAGTATTTT.

This clonotype has at least ten counts. This chain joins TRBV20-1 and TRBJ2-1, with 12 bases lining up with TRBD2. From germline, CDR1 is DFQATT and CDR2 SNEGSKA (reference sequence). The CDR3 has 19 amino acids. J gave up 1 base and V 0 bases, and 10 bases lay outside the gene matches. The CDR3 reads CSARDRLAGGPRSYNEQFF. The CDR3 nucleotides read TGCAGTGCTAGAGATAGGCTAGCGGGAGGGCCGAGGTCCTACAATGAGCAGTTCTTC.

This clonotype was detected ten times or more. The chain is built from TRBV7-6 and TRBJ2-2; 9 bases agree with TRBD1. This CDR3 has 14 amino acids. The V and J ends lost 5 bases and 7 bases, in that order; junction bases with no gene match: 5. Germline CDR1 and CDR2: SGHVS and FNYEAQ. The CDR3 reads CASSNPTGGGELFF. In DNA, the CDR3 is TGTGCCAGCAGCAATCCGACAGGGGGCGGGGAGCTGTTTTTT.

This clonotype was seen just once. A much more abundant neighbour one base away suggests this may be a read error. The chain uses TRBV20-1 and TRBJ2-5, with TRBD1 as a possible D gene (6 bases). Per germline, CDR1 DFQATT and CDR2 SNEGSKA (reference sequence). Deletions cut 5 bases from V and 5 bases from J, with 21 bases between. CDR3 length: 15 residues. CDR3: CSAGVSAGVVETQYF. The CDR3 bases are TGCAGTGCTGGTGTTTCGGCAGGGGTTGTTGAGACCCAGTACTTC.